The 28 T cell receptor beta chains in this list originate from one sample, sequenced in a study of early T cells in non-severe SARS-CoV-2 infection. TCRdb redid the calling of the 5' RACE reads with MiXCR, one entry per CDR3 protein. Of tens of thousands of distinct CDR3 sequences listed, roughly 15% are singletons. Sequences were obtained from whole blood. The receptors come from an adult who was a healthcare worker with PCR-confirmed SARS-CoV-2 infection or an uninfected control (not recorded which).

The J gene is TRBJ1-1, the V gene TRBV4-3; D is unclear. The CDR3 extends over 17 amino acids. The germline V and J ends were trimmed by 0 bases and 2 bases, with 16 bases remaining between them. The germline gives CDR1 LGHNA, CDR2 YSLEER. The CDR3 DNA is TGCGCCAGCAGCCAAGATTGGAAGGATCGAACAAACACTGAAGCTTTCTTT. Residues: CASSQDWKDRTNTEAFF.

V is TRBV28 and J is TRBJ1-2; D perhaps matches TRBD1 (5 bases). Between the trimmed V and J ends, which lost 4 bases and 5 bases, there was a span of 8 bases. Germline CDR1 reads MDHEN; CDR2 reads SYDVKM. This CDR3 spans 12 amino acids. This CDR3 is CASSSQVYGYTF. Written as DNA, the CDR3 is TGTGCCAGCAGTTCACAGGTGTATGGCTACACCTTC.

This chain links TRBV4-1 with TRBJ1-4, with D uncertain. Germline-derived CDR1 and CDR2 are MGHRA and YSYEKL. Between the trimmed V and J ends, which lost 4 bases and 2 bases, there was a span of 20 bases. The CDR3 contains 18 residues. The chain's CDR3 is CASSPLGLGWSTNEKLFF. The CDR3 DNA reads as TGCGCCAGCAGCCCACTTGGCTTGGGCTGGTCGACTAATGAAAAACTGTTTTTT.

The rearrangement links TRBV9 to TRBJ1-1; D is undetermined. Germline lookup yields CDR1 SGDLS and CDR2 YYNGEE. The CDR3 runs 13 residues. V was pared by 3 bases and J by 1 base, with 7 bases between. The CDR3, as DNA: TGTGCCAGCAGCGAAGGGTGGAACACTGAAGCTTTCTTT. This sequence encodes CASSEGWNTEAFF.

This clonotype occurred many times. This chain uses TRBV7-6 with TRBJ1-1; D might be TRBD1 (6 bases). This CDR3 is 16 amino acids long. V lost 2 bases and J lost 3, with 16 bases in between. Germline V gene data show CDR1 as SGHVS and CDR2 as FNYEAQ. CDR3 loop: CASSLLGAGSDTEAFF. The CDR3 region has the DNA TGTGCCAGCAGCTTACTGGGGGCAGGCAGCGACACTGAAGCTTTCTTT. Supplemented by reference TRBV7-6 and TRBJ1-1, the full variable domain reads GAGVSQSPRYKVTKRGQDVALRCDPISGHVSLYWYRQALGQGPEFLTYFNYEAQQDKSGLPNDRFSAERPEGSISTLTIQRTEQRDSAMYRCASSLLGAGSDTEAFFGQGTRLTVV.

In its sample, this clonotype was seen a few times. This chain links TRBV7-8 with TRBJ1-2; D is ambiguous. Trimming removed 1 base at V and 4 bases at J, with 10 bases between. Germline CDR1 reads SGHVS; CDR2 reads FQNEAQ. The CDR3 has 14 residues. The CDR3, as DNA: TGTGCCAGCAGCTTAGACGGAGAAGCCTATGGCTACACCTTC. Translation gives CASSLDGEAYGYTF.

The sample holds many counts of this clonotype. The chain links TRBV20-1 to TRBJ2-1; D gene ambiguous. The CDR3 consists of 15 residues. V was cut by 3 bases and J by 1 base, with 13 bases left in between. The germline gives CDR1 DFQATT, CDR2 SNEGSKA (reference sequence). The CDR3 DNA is TGCAGTGCTAGGAGGCGCGGTAGGTCCTACAATGAGCAGTTCTTC. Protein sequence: CSARRRGRSYNEQFF.

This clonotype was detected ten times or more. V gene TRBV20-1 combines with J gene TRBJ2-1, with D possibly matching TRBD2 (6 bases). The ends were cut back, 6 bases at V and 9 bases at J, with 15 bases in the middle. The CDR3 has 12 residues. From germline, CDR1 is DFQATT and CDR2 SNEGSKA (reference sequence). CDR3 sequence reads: CSAAKLAFEQFF. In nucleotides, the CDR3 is TGCAGTGCCGCAAAACTAGCTTTTGAGCAGTTCTTC.

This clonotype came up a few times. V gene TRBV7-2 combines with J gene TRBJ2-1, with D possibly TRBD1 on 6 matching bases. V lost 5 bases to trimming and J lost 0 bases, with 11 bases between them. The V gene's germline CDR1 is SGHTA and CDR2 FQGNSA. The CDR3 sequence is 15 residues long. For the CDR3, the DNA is TGTGCCAGCAGCCCACAGGGAAGCTCCTACAATGAGCAGTTCTTC. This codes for CASSPQGSSYNEQFF. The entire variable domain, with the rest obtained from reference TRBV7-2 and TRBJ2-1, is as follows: GAGVSQSPSNKVTEKGKDVELRCDPISGHTALYWYRQSLGQGLEFLIYFQGNSAPDKSGLPSDRFSAERTGGSVSTLTIQRTQQEDSAVYLCASSPQGSSYNEQFFGPGTRLTVL.

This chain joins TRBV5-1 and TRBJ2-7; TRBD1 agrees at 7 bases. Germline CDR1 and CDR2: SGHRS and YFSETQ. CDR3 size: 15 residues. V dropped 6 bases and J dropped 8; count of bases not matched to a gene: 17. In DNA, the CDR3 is TGCGCCAGCATACCCGGGACAGACAATCTACGCCAGCAGTACTTC. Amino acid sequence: CASIPGTDNLRQQYF.

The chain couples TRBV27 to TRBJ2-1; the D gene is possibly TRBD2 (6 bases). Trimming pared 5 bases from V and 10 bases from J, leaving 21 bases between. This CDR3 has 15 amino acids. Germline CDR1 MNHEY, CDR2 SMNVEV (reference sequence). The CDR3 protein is CASSPETRGLDEQFF. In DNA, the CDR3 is TGTGCCAGCAGTCCGGAGACTAGAGGATTGGACGAGCAGTTCTTC.

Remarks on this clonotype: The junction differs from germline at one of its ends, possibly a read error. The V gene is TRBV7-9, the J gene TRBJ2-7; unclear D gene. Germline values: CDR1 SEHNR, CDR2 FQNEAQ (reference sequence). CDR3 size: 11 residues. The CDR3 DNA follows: TGTGACAGCAGCTTAGTGGACGAGCAGTACTTC. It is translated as CDSSLVDEQYF.

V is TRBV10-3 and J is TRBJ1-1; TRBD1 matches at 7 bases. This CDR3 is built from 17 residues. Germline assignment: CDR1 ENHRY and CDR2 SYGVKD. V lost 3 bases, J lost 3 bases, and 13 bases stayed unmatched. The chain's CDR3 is CAISDRGAQGRDTEAFF. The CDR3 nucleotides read TGTGCCATCAGTGACAGGGGGGCTCAGGGAAGGGACACTGAAGCTTTCTTT.

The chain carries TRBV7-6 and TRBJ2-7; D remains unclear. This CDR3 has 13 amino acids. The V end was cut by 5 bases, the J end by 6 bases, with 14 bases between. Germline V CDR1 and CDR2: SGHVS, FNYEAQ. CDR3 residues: CASSDTISGEQYF. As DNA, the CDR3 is TGTGCCAGCAGCGATACCATCTCCGGCGAGCAGTACTTC.

CDR3 region: CASSLGSWDEQYF. The CDR3 DNA follows: TGTGCCAGCAGCTTAGGGAGTTGGGACGAGCAGTACTTC. The rearrangement uses TRBV7-9 and TRBJ2-7; D gene uncertain. The germline V and J ends were trimmed by 1 base and 5 bases, with 9 bases remaining between them. CDR3 length: 13 residues. Germline CDR1 and CDR2: SEHNR and FQNEAQ (reference sequence). Supplemented by reference TRBV7-9 and TRBJ2-7, the full variable domain reads DTGVSQNPRHKITKRGQNVTFRCDPISEHNRLYWYRQTLGQGPEFLTYFQNEAQLEKSRLLSDRFSAERPKGSFSTLEIQRTEQGDSAMYLCASSLGSWDEQYFGPGTRLTVT.

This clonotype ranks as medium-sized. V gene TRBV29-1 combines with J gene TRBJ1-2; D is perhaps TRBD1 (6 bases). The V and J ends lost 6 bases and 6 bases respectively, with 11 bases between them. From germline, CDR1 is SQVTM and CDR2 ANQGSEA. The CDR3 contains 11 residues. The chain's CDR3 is CSVLQGNGYTF. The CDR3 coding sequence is TGCAGCGTGCTACAGGGAAATGGCTACACCTTC.

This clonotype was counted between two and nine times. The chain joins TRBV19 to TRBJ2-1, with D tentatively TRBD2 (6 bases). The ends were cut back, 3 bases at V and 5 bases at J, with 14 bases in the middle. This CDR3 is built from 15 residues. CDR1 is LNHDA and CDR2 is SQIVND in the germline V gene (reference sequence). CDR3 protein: CASSIMTGENNEQFF. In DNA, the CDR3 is TGTGCCAGTAGTATCATGACGGGGGAAAACAATGAGCAGTTCTTC.

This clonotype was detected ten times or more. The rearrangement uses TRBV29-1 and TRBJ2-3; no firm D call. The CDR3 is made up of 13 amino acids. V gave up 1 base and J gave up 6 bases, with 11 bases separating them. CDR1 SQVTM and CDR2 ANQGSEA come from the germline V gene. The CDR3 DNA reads TGCAGCGTTGAAGTCCCGGGTTTGGATACGCAGTATTTT. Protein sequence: CSVEVPGLDTQYF.

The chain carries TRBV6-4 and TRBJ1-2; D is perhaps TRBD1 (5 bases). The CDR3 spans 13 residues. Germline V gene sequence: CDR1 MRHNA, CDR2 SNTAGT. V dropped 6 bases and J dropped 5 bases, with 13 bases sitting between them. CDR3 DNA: TGTGCCAGCAGCCCCGGGACCGAATATGGCTACACCTTC. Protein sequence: CASSPGTEYGYTF.

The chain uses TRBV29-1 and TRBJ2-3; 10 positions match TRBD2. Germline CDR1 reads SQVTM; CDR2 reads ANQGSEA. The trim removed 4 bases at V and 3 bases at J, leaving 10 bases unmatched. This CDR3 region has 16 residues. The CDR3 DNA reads TGCAGCGTTGTGGAGCGGGGGGGCCCCGTAACAGATACGCAGTATTTT. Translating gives CSVVERGGPVTDTQYF.

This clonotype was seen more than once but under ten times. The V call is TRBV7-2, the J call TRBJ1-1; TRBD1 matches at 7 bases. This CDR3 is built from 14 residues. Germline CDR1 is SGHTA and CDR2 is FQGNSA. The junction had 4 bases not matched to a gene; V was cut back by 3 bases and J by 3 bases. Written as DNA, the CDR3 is TGTGCCAGCAGCTTCGTTCAGGGGGACACTGAAGCTTTCTTT. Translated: CASSFVQGDTEAFF.

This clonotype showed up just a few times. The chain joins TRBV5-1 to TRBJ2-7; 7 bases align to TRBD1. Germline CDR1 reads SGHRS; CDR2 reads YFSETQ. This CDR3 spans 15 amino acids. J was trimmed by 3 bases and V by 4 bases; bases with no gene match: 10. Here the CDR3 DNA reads TGCGCCAGCAGCCCAACTCCGGGACAGATCTACGAGCAGTACTTC. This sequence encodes CASSPTPGQIYEQYF.

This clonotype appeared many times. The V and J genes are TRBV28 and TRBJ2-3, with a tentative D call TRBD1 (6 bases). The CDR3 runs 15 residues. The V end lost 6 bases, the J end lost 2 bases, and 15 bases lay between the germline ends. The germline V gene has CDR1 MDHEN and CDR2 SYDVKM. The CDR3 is CASRGETGITDTQYF. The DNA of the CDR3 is TGTGCCAGCAGGGGGGAGACAGGAATCACAGATACGCAGTATTTT.

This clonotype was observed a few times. CDR3 amino acids: CASSPGQGLILALFF. The CDR3 DNA sequence: TGCGCCAGCAGCCCCGGACAGGGGTTAATTCTTGCGCTGTTTTTT. This chain connects TRBV4-3 to TRBJ1-4; the match to TRBD1 covers 9 bases. The trim removed 4 bases at V and 14 bases at J, leaving 14 bases unmatched. The CDR3 loop spans 15 amino acids. CDR1 LGHNA and CDR2 YSLEER come from the germline V gene.

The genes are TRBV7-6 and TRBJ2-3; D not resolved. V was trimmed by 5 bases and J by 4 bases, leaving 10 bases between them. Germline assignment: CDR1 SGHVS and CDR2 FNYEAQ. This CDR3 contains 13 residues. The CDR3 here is CASSLRLPDTQYF. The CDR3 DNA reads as TGTGCCAGCAGCCTCCGACTCCCAGATACGCAGTATTTT.

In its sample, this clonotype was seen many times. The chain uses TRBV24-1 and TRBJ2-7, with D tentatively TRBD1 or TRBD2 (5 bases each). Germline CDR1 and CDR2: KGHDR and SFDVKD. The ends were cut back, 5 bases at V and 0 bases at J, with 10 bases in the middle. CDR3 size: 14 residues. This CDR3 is CATSGKGSSYEQYF. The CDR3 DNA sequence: TGTGCCACCAGTGGTAAGGGGAGCTCCTACGAGCAGTACTTC.

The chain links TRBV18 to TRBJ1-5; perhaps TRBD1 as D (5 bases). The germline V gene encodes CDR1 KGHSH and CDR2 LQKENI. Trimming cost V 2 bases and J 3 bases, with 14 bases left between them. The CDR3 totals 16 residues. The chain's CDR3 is CASSPVGLSNNQPQHF. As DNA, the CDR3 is TGTGCCAGCTCACCAGTGGGACTGAGTAACAATCAGCCCCAGCATTTT.

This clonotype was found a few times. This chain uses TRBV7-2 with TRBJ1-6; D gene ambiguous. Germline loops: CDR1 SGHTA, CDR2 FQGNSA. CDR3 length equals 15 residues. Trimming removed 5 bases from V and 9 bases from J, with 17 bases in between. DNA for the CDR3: TGTGCCAGCAGCGCAGGACGGAGCCGAGGTTCACCCCTCCACTTT. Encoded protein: CASSAGRSRGSPLHF. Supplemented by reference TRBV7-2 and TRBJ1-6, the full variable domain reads GAGVSQSPSNKVTEKGKDVELRCDPISGHTALYWYRQSLGQGLEFLIYFQGNSAPDKSGLPSDRFSAERTGGSVSTLTIQRTQQEDSAVYLCASSAGRSRGSPLHFGNGTRLTVT.